The sequence of this TCR beta chain was determined in a study of T cells after yellow fever vaccination. The wider study: Each low-cell-number fraction was prepared by means of SMART-Seq v4 Ultra Low Input.

Study-level findings and limits: Researchers cautioned that FACS-sorted repertoires could harbor abundant clonotypes contaminating from the bulk population. Post-booster repertoires contained most primary-vaccination clones again (96% CD4, approximately 86% CD8).

Regarding this clonotype: Antigen specificity is unknown.

Each CDR3 protein gets one entry after TCRdb re-called the 5' RACE reads with MiXCR. The repertoire holds 400,000 or so distinct CDR3 sequences, with around 20% as singletons. Sequencing was performed on PBMCs, taken before the yellow fever booster vaccination. This sequence originates from a man in his late teens or twenties who received the YFV17D yellow fever vaccine.

CDR3 nucleotide sequence: TGTGCCAGCAGCCTTGCGGGGGGCGCGCAAGAGACCCAGTACTTC. Encoded protein: CASSLAGGAQETQYF. This chain connects TRBV7-8 to TRBJ2-5, with 8 nucleotides matching TRBD2. The CDR3 has 15 amino acids. The ends lost 5 bases at V and 2 bases at J; junction bases unmatched: 7. Germline-derived CDR1 and CDR2 are SGHVS and FQNEAQ.